Following are 13 T cell receptor beta chains from one sample sequenced in a study of T-cell memory formation after mild COVID-19. From the 5' RACE reads, TCRdb called clonotypes with MiXCR, one entry per CDR3 protein. Counted here are 80,000 to 95,000 distinct CDR3 sequences, around a quarter occurring once; the ten biggest clones make up 42%. The sample comprised PBMCs or a T cell subset sorted from them (not recorded which). The receptors stem from a man younger than 35 who had mild COVID-19 (a few samples of this study predate the infection). Cell type and time point are not known.

The chain is built from TRBV7-3 and TRBJ2-6; D gene uncertain. The CDR3 runs 14 residues. Per the germline V gene, CDR1 is SGHTA and CDR2 is FQGTGA. The V end lost 1 base, the J end lost 0 bases, and 1 base lay between the germline ends. CDR3: CASSLNSGANVLTF. CDR3 sequence (DNA): TGTGCCAGCAGCTTAAACTCTGGGGCCAACGTCCTGACTTTC.

Details on this clonotype: An end of the junction does not agree with germline; a read error may underlie this. This chain joins TRBV29-1 and TRBJ2-1, with D possibly called TRBD1 or TRBD2 (6 bases each). The CDR3 covers 13 residues. CDR1 is SQVTM and CDR2 is ANQGSEA in the germline V gene. CDR3 region: CSGGRGPYTEQFF. DNA for the CDR3: TGCAGCGGCGGACGGGGGCCCTACACTGAGCAGTTCTTC.

This rearrangement joins TRBV14 to TRBJ2-3; 12 positions match TRBD2. V trimming: 3 bases; J trimming: 2 bases; junction bases outside the gene matches: 9. CDR1 SGHDN and CDR2 FVKESK come from the germline V gene. The CDR3 is 18 amino acids. The CDR3 region has the DNA TGTGCCAGCAGCCAGCGCCCCGGACTAGCGGGGACCACAGATACGCAGTATTTT. Amino acid sequence: CASSQRPGLAGTTDTQYF. The full variable domain, with the rest looked up from reference TRBV14 and TRBJ2-3, is EAGVTQFPSHSVIEKGQTVTLRCDPISGHDNLYWYRRVMGKEIKFLLHFVKESKQDESGMPNNRFLAERTGGTYSTLKVQPAELEDSGVYFCASSQRPGLAGTTDTQYFGPGTRLTVL.

This chain joins TRBV11-2 and TRBJ2-2; 12 positions agree with TRBD2. Trimming took 4 bases from V and 4 from J; bases not matched to a gene: 4. The CDR3 is 16 residues long. Germline V gene lookup returns CDR1 SGHAT and CDR2 FQNNGV. The CDR3 is CASSSQTSGGTGELFF. In DNA, the CDR3 is TGTGCCAGCAGCTCCCAGACTAGCGGGGGCACCGGGGAGCTGTTTTTT.

Only a few counts were recorded for this clonotype. The V call is TRBV18, the J call TRBJ2-3; D is unresolved. There are 14 residues in the CDR3. Germline V gives CDR1 KGHSH, CDR2 LQKENI. V lost 2 bases and J 0 bases, leaving 6 bases between the germline ends. CDR3 in DNA: TGTGCCAGCTCACCAGTGACGAGCACAGATACGCAGTATTTT. This encodes CASSPVTSTDTQYF. The full variable domain, its missing parts supplied by reference TRBV18 and TRBJ2-3, is NAGVMQNPRHLVRRRGQEARLRCSPMKGHSHVYWYRQLPEEGLKFMVYLQKENIIDESGMPKERFSAEFPKEGPSILRIQQVVRGDSAAYFCASSPVTSTDTQYFGPGTRLTVL.

This clonotype turned up a few times. In DNA, the CDR3 is TGTGCCGGCCCAGAGCCCTACGAGCAGTACGTC. Amino acids: CAGPEPYEQYV. The chain has TRBV7-9 and TRBJ2-7; D unresolved. The V gene's germline CDR1 is SEHNR and CDR2 FQNEAQ (reference sequence). This CDR3 region has 11 residues. The V end lost 11 bases, the J end lost 2 bases, and 10 bases lay between the germline ends.

This clonotype was detected many times. The chain recombines TRBV20-1 with TRBJ2-6; D gene uncertain. Germline loops: CDR1 DFQATT, CDR2 SNEGSKA (reference sequence). There are 13 residues in the CDR3. V dropped 1 base and J dropped 0 bases, with 1 base sitting between them. Here the CDR3 DNA reads TGCAGTGCTAGAGTCTCTGGGGCCAACGTCCTGACTTTC. Protein sequence: CSARVSGANVLTF.

This clonotype was seen a few times. The CDR3: CASSHGLAYEQYV. In nucleotides, the CDR3 is TGTGCCAGCAGCCACGGTCTGGCCTACGAGCAGTACGTC. The V call is TRBV7-9, the J call TRBJ2-7; the D is unclear. There are 13 residues in the CDR3. Germline values: CDR1 SEHNR, CDR2 FQNEAQ (reference sequence). V shed 5 bases and J shed 2 bases, with 10 bases lying between them.

This clonotype was counted a few times. This chain connects TRBV4-1 to TRBJ2-3; D possibly corresponds to TRBD2 (6 bases). Germline assignment: CDR1 MGHRA and CDR2 YSYEKL. V was pared by 3 bases and J by 0 bases, with 19 bases between. The CDR3 covers 18 residues. CDR3 sequence reads: CASSQSLSGGASTDTQYF. CDR3 in DNA: TGCGCCAGCAGCCAGAGCCTTAGCGGAGGGGCTAGCACAGATACGCAGTATTTT.

The rearrangement uses TRBV12-3 or TRBV12-4 and TRBJ1-1, with 9 bases aligning to TRBD1. V lost 4 bases and J lost 3; bases outside the gene matches: 6. This CDR3 is built from 15 residues. This CDR3 reads CASSSSDRGDTEAFF. The CDR3 DNA reads as TGTGCCAGCAGTTCGTCGGACAGGGGAGACACTGAAGCTTTCTTT.

The chain carries TRBV29-1 and TRBJ2-1, with D perhaps TRBD2 (6 bases). CDR1 SQVTM and CDR2 ANQGSEA come from the germline V gene. This CDR3 comprises 13 residues. V lost 5 bases, J lost 7 bases, and 15 bases lay in between. In nucleotides, the CDR3 is TGCAGCGTTCGAGGGACGGGAGAGAATGAGCAGTTCTTC. It translates to CSVRGTGENEQFF.

This clonotype has a handful of counts. The chain uses TRBV4-3 and TRBJ2-7; D unclear. Germline V gene data show CDR1 as LGHNA and CDR2 as YSLEER. V dropped 1 base and J dropped 0 bases, with 4 bases sitting between them. The CDR3 is made up of 13 amino acids. In DNA form, the CDR3 reads TGCGCCAGCAGCCAAGGGGACTCCTACGAGCAGTACTTC. Amino acid sequence: CASSQGDSYEQYF.

By frequency in the sample, this clonotype is large. The chain links TRBV12-3 or TRBV12-4 to TRBJ1-5, with 11 bases lining up with TRBD1. This CDR3 spans 16 amino acids. With V trimmed by 5 bases and J by 3 bases, 6 bases remained unmatched. In DNA form, the CDR3 reads TGTGCCAGCAGTCAGGGACAGGGGGTCCTCAATCAGCCCCAGCATTTT. This translates into CASSQGQGVLNQPQHF.